Many counts were recorded for the clone carrying this TCR beta chain. What it binds is unknown. The sample originates from a study of response to subunit inactivated influenza vaccine. General study results and limits: With each seasonal influenza vaccination, the authors suggested, few new T cells are recruited.

Germline assignment: CDR1 LNHNV and CDR2 YYDKDF (reference sequence). This CDR3 is 16 amino acids long. Trimming removed 0 bases at V and 4 bases at J, with 12 bases between. TCRdb called the RT-PCR reads again in MiXCR, with one record for every CDR3 protein. Of around 760,000 distinct CDR3 sequences in the sample, approximately 14% were seen once. This receptor was taken from a man aged 50 or older who received an inactivated influenza vaccine. The sample here was PBMCs from blood, taken around 15 days before vaccination. The J gene is TRBJ2-2, the V gene TRBV15; tentatively, D is TRBD2 (6 bases). The CDR3 DNA is TGTGCCACCAGCAGAGATTCCGTAGCGGCCACCGGGGAGCTGTTTTTT. Protein product: CATSRDSVAATGELFF.